The source of this TCR beta chain is a study of cytomegalovirus exposure and HLA in healthy donors. This clone has just one count. The length of the CDR3 is 19 residues. The PCR contained 60 Vbeta and 13 Jbeta primers. Clones were read by immunoSEQ multiplex PCR, and TCRdb kept only the in-frame ones, dropping some. The repertoire consists of 310,000 or so clones, with around nine tenths occurring once and the leading ten covering roughly 2%. This TCR derives from a woman under 30 in good health and CMV-seronegative. This chain uses TRBV21-1 with TRBJ2-2; whether TRBD2, the table's D call, matches the DNA was not checked. TRBV21-1 is an annotated pseudogene. Material for sequencing was PBMCs. This CDR3 reads CASSKDLRRETANTGELFF. Here the CDR3 DNA reads TGTGCCAGCAGCAAAGACCTGCGGAGGGAGACAGCGAACACCGGGGAGCTGTTTTTT.